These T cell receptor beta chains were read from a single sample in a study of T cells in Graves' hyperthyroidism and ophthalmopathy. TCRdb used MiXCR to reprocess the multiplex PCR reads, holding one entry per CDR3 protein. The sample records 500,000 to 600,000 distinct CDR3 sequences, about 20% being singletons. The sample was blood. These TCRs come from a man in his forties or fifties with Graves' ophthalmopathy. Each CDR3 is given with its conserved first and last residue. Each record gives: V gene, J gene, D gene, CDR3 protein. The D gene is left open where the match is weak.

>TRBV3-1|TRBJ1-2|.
CASSQVAGVGYGYTF
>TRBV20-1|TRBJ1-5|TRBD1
CSASGTVYSNQPQHF
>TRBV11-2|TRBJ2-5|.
CASSSSNRETQYF
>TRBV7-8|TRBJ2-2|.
CASSKPGAGELFF
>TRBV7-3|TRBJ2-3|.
CASSLRGLPDTQYF
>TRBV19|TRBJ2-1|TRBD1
CASSFRDRVNEQFF
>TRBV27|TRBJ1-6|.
CASKRAGPYNSPLHF
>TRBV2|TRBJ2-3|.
CASRNFDTQYF
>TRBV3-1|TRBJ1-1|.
CASSQAMGTEAFF
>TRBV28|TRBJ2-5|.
CASSHPGPQETQYF
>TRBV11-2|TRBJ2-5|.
CASSDGLETQYF
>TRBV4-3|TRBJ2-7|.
CASSQDITANSYEQYF
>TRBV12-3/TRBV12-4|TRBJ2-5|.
CASSWWGIETQYF
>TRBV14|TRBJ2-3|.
CASSQGATIGSFVTQYF
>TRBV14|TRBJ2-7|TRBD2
CASSLGTSGRALYEQYF
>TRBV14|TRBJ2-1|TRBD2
CASSQALAGGEFF
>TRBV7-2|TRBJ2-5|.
CASRLGQETQYF
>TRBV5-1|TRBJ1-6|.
CASSLEGGGNSPLHF
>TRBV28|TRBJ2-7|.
CASSPRAGKYEQYF
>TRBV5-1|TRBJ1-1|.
CASSIQGFEAFF
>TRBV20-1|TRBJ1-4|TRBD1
CSAKNGQEGEKLFF
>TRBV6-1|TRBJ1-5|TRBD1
CASSELGGNQPQHF
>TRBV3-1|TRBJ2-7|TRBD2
CASSRGLAAYEQYF
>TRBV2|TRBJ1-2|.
CASSGRGAHNYGYTF
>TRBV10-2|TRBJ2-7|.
CASWSFSSYEQYF
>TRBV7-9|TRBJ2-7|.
CASSFSGEIGSYEQYF
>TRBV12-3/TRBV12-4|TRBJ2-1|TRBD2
CASRPTGLANEQFF
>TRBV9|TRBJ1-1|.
CASSVTTGDANTEAFF